The sequence of this T cell receptor (beta chain) was determined in a study of blood T cells in healthy people across ages (dated by TCRdb to about 2015). Some background on the complete study: In model experiments, roughly one uniquely barcoded TCR beta cDNA molecule per two T cells was captured by template switching. The donors were split into four age groups: young (average approximately 16 years), middle-aged (roughly 40), aged (roughly 65) and long-lived (about 74). To avoid experimental bias, donors of different ages were randomly spread across the sequencing lanes. The study analyzed two additional independent replicas of 1 million unique cDNA reads from the same blood draw for two donors, one aged 18 to 30 and one aged 80 or older. Using deep sequencing normalized with unique cDNA molecular identifiers, the study measured how TCR beta repertoire diversity changes with age.

Here is what the overall study found, with its caveats: Observed TCR beta diversity per million T cells fell roughly linearly with age, and a significant reduction was already apparent by age around 40. Estimates of total diversity from one million sequenced T cells were regarded as lower bounds and underestimates. Observed TCR beta diversity correlated strongly with the percentage of naive T cells measured by flow cytometry. Bulk unsorted PBMC profiling prevented conclusive comparison of naive and antigen-experienced compartments. Compared with the aged group, more naive CD4+ T cells, fewer expanded clones and increased TCR diversity were shown by the long-lived group, suggesting age selection. Because donor CMV infection status was unknown, age-related changes in expanded clonotypes were potentially confounded.

The CDR3 covers 16 residues, taking in both the cysteine and the phenylalanine. The sequence is cut down to CDR3 DNA, 48 bases in frame from base 1. The germline V gene (reference sequence) gives CDR1 as LGHDT and CDR2 as YNNKEL. Trimming costs V 1 base and J 0 bases, and their ends lie 10 bases apart. The sample holds a few counts of this clonotype. The antigen it binds to is not known. Base qualities are not recorded, but no much larger clone differs from it by a single base. Library construction relied on 5' RACE. A second about 7 to 11 cycle PCR used a sample-barcoded 5' primer and a J-beta primer mix. Each TCR beta cDNA molecule received a unique molecular identifier from a template-switch 5' adaptor carrying 12 random nucleotides. Each sample yielded at least 2.5 million CDR3-containing paired-end reads. All of the RNA was converted into first-strand cDNA using the Mint cDNA synthesis kit, with a TRBC-specific oligonucleotide serving as the primer. After uracil-DNA glycosylase treatment, a first 18-cycle PCR used universal primers M1SS and BC2_uni_R on all cDNA. In the source study's methods: Each sample was normalized by randomly selecting 1 million high-quality reads, each carrying a distinct molecular identifier. Instead of being binned into consensus sequences, reads that shared molecular identifiers were thrown out. MiTCR, set to a Q25 quality threshold and the strictest error-elimination algorithm, was used for CDR3 identification, clonotype clustering and error correction. A nonparametric unseen species model with Euler transformation was used to estimate a lower bound on total TCR beta diversity. TCRdb's own reprocessing of the public reads used fastp at Q25 and MiXCR and kept productive beta chains. For every CDR3 protein sequence, its rows merge into one entry that carries the most common genes and DNA. These V and J calls derive from TCRdb rather than the authors' analysis. In this sample the table shows 1.5 million to 2 million distinct CDR3 sequences, 39% of which occur a single time. The ten largest clones add up to roughly 23% of the sample.

Systemically healthy Caucasian individuals from Russia, over 30 in total and aged about 6 to 90 years, were included as donors. Each donor gave 9 to 10 milliliters of peripheral blood, collected into EDTA-treated Vacutainer tubes. Ficoll-Paque density-gradient centrifugation was used to isolate PBMCs, with at least 6 million obtained per sample. Trizol reagent was used to extract total RNA from PBMCs, with at least 6 micrograms per sample. For every donor, flow cytometry on a PBMC aliquot measured the percentage of naive CD45RAhigh/CD27high T cells. The rearrangement joined TRBV3-1 to TRBJ2-1, with the D gene not clear enough to name. Input material: blood. This sequence was found in a human donor in good health. The CDR3 has the sequence CASSQGPGSSYNEQFF. In nucleotide form, the sequence is TGTGCCAGCAGCCAAGGACCGGGTAGCTCCTACAATGAGCAGTTCTTC.